Below, 4 T cell receptor beta chains from the same sample are listed, as sequenced in a study of shared clonotypes between healthy human individuals. Libraries were prepared by immunoSEQ multiplex PCR; TCRdb keeps only in-frame clonotypes and omits some of them. Among about 960,000 clones listed, about 80% were seen once. The sequenced material came from memory CD4+ T cells sorted from blood. Sample subset: CD45RA-negative fraction. These receptors all come from a young man in good health.

The chain joins TRBV30 to TRBJ1-4, with TRBD1 as a possible D gene (5 bases). CDR3 size: 15 residues. V was shortened by 3 bases and J by 10 bases, with 21 bases between the two germline ends. Looked up from germline, CDR1 is GTSNPN and CDR2 is SVGIG (reference sequence). CDR3 coding DNA: TGTGCCTGGAGCTTTTCAGCCGGGACGGCACTAAAACTGTTTTTT. Translated, it gives CAWSFSAGTALKLFF.

This clone has only one observation. V gene TRBV2 combines with J gene TRBJ2-5, with D tentatively TRBD2 (5 bases). Trimming shortened V by 5 bases and J by 4 bases, and 14 bases separated the two germline ends. Germline V lookup: CDR1 SNHLY, CDR2 FYNNEI. This CDR3 has 14 residues. CDR3 loop: CASSLRFEGETQYF. For the CDR3, the DNA is TGTGCCAGCAGTCTCCGGTTCGAGGGAGAGACCCAGTACTTC. Complete variable domain (other parts from reference TRBV2 and TRBJ2-5): EPEVTQTPSHQVTQMGQEVILRCVPISNHLYFYWYRQILGQKVEFLVSFYNNEISEKSEIFDDQFSVERPDGSNFTLKIRSTKLEDSAMYFCASSLRFEGETQYFGPGTRLLVL.

This clone was picked up a small number of times. This rearrangement joins TRBV18 to TRBJ1-6; D gene ambiguous. V gave up 3 bases and J gave up 5 bases, with 17 bases separating them. Germline V lookup: CDR1 KGHSH, CDR2 LQKENI. This CDR3 contains 17 residues. CDR3 sequence reads: CASSPVDFLVNNSPLHF. In DNA, the CDR3 is TGTGCCAGCTCACCCGTAGACTTCCTTGTGAATAATTCACCCCTCCACTTT.

This clone was picked up many times. The CDR3 is CASSLDIKAEAFF. CDR3 bases: TGTGCCAGCAGCTTAGATATCAAGGCTGAAGCTTTCTTT. The chain joins TRBV11-2 to TRBJ1-1, with no clear D. Trimming stripped 0 bases from V and 6 bases from J, with 8 bases between. The CDR3 runs to 13 residues. Germline CDR1 and CDR2: SGHAT and FQNNGV.